Shown below are 3 T cell receptor beta chains from a single sample sequenced in a study of shared clonotypes between healthy human individuals. Clones were read by immunoSEQ multiplex PCR, and TCRdb kept only the in-frame ones, dropping some. The data hold about 2.3 million clones, with 85% to 95% observed a single time. Sequencing was done on a sample of naive CD4+ T cells from PBMCs. Subset here: CD45RA+ positively selected. The receptors were sampled from a man between 18 and 29 years old in good health. Some clones in this sample may be carry-over from other donors' samples.

Notes on this clone: Other nucleotide sequences in the sample specify the same CDR3. The J gene is TRBJ2-3, the V gene TRBV4-2, with TRBD1 matching over 10 bases. The CDR3 runs 16 residues. From germline, CDR1 is LGHNA and CDR2 YNFKEQ. The ends lost 1 base at V and 2 bases at J; junction bases unmatched: 3. The CDR3 sequence: CASSQGDRGSTDTQYF. The CDR3 DNA reads TGTGCCAGCAGCCAAGGGGACAGGGGATCCACAGATACGCAGTATTTT.

The chain joins TRBV5-6 to TRBJ1-2, with 11 bases that match TRBD1. The J segment lost 8 bases and the V segment lost 4 bases, leaving 7 bases of the junction unmatched. The germline CDR1 and CDR2 sequences are SGHDT and YYEEEE. The CDR3 totals 14 residues. CDR3 in amino acids: CASSADRGRRGYTF. The CDR3, as DNA: TGTGCCAGCAGCGCGGACAGGGGGCGACGCGGCTACACCTTC.

V is TRBV7-9 and J is TRBJ2-5; D may be TRBD2 (5 bases). The germline V and J ends were trimmed by 5 bases and 5 bases, with 12 bases remaining between them. Germline loops: CDR1 SEHNR, CDR2 FQNEAQ (reference sequence). This CDR3 comprises 13 residues. CDR3 bases: TGTGCCAGCAGCCTACTATCGGGGGAGACCCAGTACTTC. It specifies CASSLLSGETQYF.